A single sample gave rise to the 20 T cell receptor beta chains below, sequenced in a study of persistence of HIV-infected CD4 T cells. The stimulus was an HIV-1 Gag 15-mer peptide pool, roughly 1 ug/peptide/mL. CD4+ T cells upregulating both CD40 ligand and CD69 were sorted as responding cells. The antigens these receptors bind are not known. Sequencing used immunoSEQ version 4 in survey mode. Some clones are missing from TCRdb's copy, which holds only in-frame ones; the method was immunoSEQ multiplex PCR. The table records roughly 20,000 clones, about 60% of them present only once. Sequenced material: CD4+ T cells sorted from PBMCs after roughly 19-hour stimulation, taken from a patient who received antiretroviral therapy. These receptors all come from an adult woman with HIV who was CMV-seropositive.

The chain joins TRBV18 to TRBJ1-6; no definite D call. Germline CDR1 reads KGHSH; CDR2 reads LQKENI. V lost 3 bases and J lost 10, with 10 bases in between. This CDR3 comprises 13 residues. CDR3 protein: CASSPERTSPLHF. The CDR3 region has the DNA TGTGCCAGCTCACCCGAGAGGACCTCACCCCTCCACTTT.

The CDR3 loop is CASSFGRGSNQPQHF. In nucleotides, the CDR3 is TGTGCCAGCAGCTTTGGCAGGGGTTCTAATCAGCCCCAGCATTTT. The chain uses TRBV7-2 and TRBJ1-5, with D possibly being TRBD1 (6 bases). Germline loops: CDR1 SGHTA, CDR2 FQGNSA. The V end lost 3 bases, the J end lost 4 bases, and 13 bases lay between the germline ends. This CDR3 contains 15 residues.

The V call is TRBV5-1, the J call TRBJ1-5, with unresolved D. Germline V CDR1 and CDR2: SGHRS, YFSETQ. The CDR3 spans 14 residues. The V gene lost 4 bases and the J gene lost 1 base, with 9 bases spanning the gap. The CDR3 DNA reads as TGCGCCAGCAGCCCCCTTGGGAGCAATCAGCCCCAGCATTTT. Translation: CASSPLGSNQPQHF.

The CDR3 region is CASSQDHGPSREQYF. CDR3 bases: TGTGCCAGCAGCCAAGATCATGGACCGTCCAGGGAGCAGTACTTC. V gene TRBV3-1 (or the pseudogene TRBV3-2) combines with J gene TRBJ2-7; D remains ambiguous. Trimming took 0 bases from V and 7 from J, leaving 16 bases between them. The CDR3 consists of 15 residues. CDR1 LGHDT and CDR2 YNNKEL come from the germline V gene (reference sequence).

The chain recombines TRBV19 with TRBJ2-5; no firm D call. The CDR3 has 14 residues. Germline V gene lookup returns CDR1 LNHDA and CDR2 SQIVND (reference sequence). The V end was cut by 3 bases, the J end by 5 bases, with 13 bases between. Here the CDR3 reads CASSMDGFQETQYF. CDR3 in DNA: TGTGCCAGTAGTATGGACGGCTTCCAGGAGACCCAGTACTTC.

The chain is built from TRBV3-1 (or the pseudogene TRBV3-2) and TRBJ1-2; D gene uncertain. V shed 0 bases and J shed 4 bases, with 9 bases lying between them. The CDR3 is 14 residues long. Germline CDR1 reads LGHDT; CDR2 reads YNNKEL (reference sequence). The DNA for the CDR3 is TGTGCCAGCAGCCAAGATGCAGCGCCCTATGGCTACACCTTC. Protein: CASSQDAAPYGYTF.

V gene TRBV2 combines with J gene TRBJ1-1; D call uncertain. Germline V gene data show CDR1 as SNHLY and CDR2 as FYNNEI. The germline V and J ends were trimmed by 4 bases and 0 bases, with 9 bases remaining between them. The CDR3 extends over 14 amino acids. Here the CDR3 reads CASSVQELNTEAFF. The CDR3 DNA sequence: TGTGCCAGCAGTGTGCAGGAATTGAACACTGAAGCTTTCTTT.

V usage is TRBV12-5 and J usage is TRBJ1-2; D uncertain. V lost 4 bases to trimming and J lost 8 bases, with 14 bases between them. Germline CDR1 reads LGHNT; CDR2 reads FRNRAP. This CDR3 has 13 residues. CDR3 residues: CASGYEGIGGYTF. For the CDR3, the DNA is TGTGCTAGTGGTTACGAGGGAATTGGAGGCTACACCTTC.

This sequence joins TRBV19 and TRBJ2-2; 9 nucleotides line up with TRBD1. Losses at the gene ends were 6 bases for V and 2 bases for J; bases not matched to a gene: 10. Germline V gives CDR1 LNHDA, CDR2 SQIVND (reference sequence). The CDR3 totals 17 residues. This chain's CDR3 is CASSPPVTGGNTGELFF. The CDR3 region has the DNA TGTGCCAGTAGCCCACCCGTGACAGGGGGAAACACCGGGGAGCTGTTTTTT. Full variable domain (missing parts from reference TRBV19 and TRBJ2-2): DGGITQSPKYLFRKEGQNVTLSCEQNLNHDAMYWYRQDPGQGLRLIYYSQIVNDFQKGDIAEGYSVSREKKESFPLTVTSAQKNPTAFYLCASSPPVTGGNTGELFFGEGSRLTVL.

CDR3 sequence (DNA): TGTGCCAGCAGTTTGAGGCGCCTAGCGGGGAACACCGGGGAGCTGTTTTTT. It specifies CASSLRRLAGNTGELFF. The rearrangement joins TRBV27 to TRBJ2-2, with TRBD2 matching 8 bases. The length of the CDR3 is 17 residues. Germline V gene sequence: CDR1 MNHEY, CDR2 SMNVEV (reference sequence). V shed 3 bases, J shed 1 base, and the junction held 7 bases outside the gene matches.

The count of this clone is one. V and J are TRBV10-3 and TRBJ2-1; the D gene is possibly TRBD2 (6 bases). The V gene's germline CDR1 is ENHRY and CDR2 SYGVKD. Trimming removed 10 bases at V and 6 bases at J, with 16 bases between. CDR3 length equals 13 residues. Written as DNA, the CDR3 is TGTGCCACCGGGACTGAAAGACCCAATGAGCAGTTCTTC. Translation gives CATGTERPNEQFF.

This clone was counted only a few times. This rearrangement joins TRBV5-8 to TRBJ1-1; D unclear. The CDR3 length is 12 residues. Per germline, CDR1 SGHTS and CDR2 YDEGEE. V was cut by 1 base and J by 11 bases, with 12 bases left in between. The CDR3 DNA reads as TGTGCCAGCAGCTTGAGGCAGCGAAGGGCTTTCTTT. Its translation: CASSLRQRRAFF.

The chain couples TRBV9 to TRBJ1-6; D is unclear. The CDR3 loop spans 14 amino acids. Trimming removed 0 bases at V and 6 bases at J, with 7 bases between. Germline values: CDR1 SGDLS, CDR2 YYNGEE. The CDR3 region is CASSVAGTNSPLHF. The CDR3 DNA follows: TGTGCCAGCAGCGTAGCCGGCACTAATTCACCCCTCCACTTT.

The rearrangement links TRBV5-1 to TRBJ1-4; a possible D gene is TRBD1 (6 bases). The CDR3 has 15 amino acids. In germline, CDR1 is SGHRS, CDR2 YFSETQ. Trimming removed 0 bases from V and 7 bases from J, with 13 bases in between. As DNA, the CDR3 is TGCGCCAGCAGCTTGGTGCCAGGGGAGGGTGAAAAACTGTTTTTT. Protein: CASSLVPGEGEKLFF.

CDR3 region: CASSPRTGGTEAFF. The CDR3 DNA is TGTGCCAGCAGCCCCAGGACAGGAGGCACTGAAGCTTTCTTT. This rearrangement joins TRBV3-1 (or the pseudogene TRBV3-2) to TRBJ1-1; TRBD1 aligns across 7 bases. Per the germline V gene, CDR1 is LGHDT and CDR2 is YNNKEL (reference sequence). The CDR3 consists of 14 residues. The J segment lost 4 bases and the V segment lost 4 bases, leaving 6 bases of the junction unmatched.

By frequency in the sample, this clone is medium-sized. The chain is built from TRBV14 and TRBJ1-1, with D hard to call. The CDR3 length is 13 residues. V was clipped by 0 bases and J by 9 bases, with 11 bases between them. The germline gives CDR1 SGHDN, CDR2 FVKESK. The CDR3: CASSQDGRLKAFF. CDR3 coding DNA: TGTGCCAGCAGCCAAGATGGCCGTTTAAAAGCTTTCTTT.

This clone turned up a few times. The CDR3 sequence: CASSPGTGRGYTF. The CDR3 DNA is TGTGCCAGCAGTCCGGGGACAGGGCGTGGCTACACCTTC. This chain uses TRBV12-3 or TRBV12-4 with TRBJ1-2, with TRBD1 identical over 9 bases. The CDR3 consists of 13 residues. The V gene end was trimmed by 5 bases and the J gene end by 7 bases; junction bases not matched to a gene: 5.

The chain is built from TRBV18 and TRBJ2-1, with D hard to call. Germline V gene lookup returns CDR1 KGHSH and CDR2 LQKENI. The CDR3 covers 15 residues. Trimming shortened V by 3 bases and J by 3 bases, and 12 bases separated the two germline ends. The CDR3: CASSPYEDGYNEQFF. The CDR3, as DNA: TGTGCCAGCTCACCTTATGAGGACGGCTACAATGAGCAGTTCTTC.

The genes are TRBV24-1 and TRBJ2-7; the match to TRBD1 covers 7 bases. V trimming: 6 bases; J trimming: 3 bases; junction bases outside the gene matches: 16. This CDR3 spans 17 amino acids. Germline V gene lookup returns CDR1 KGHDR and CDR2 SFDVKD. The CDR3 region has the DNA TGTGCCACCAGTCACATCACGACAGGGAAAGGTGTCTACGAGCAGTACGTC. Encoded protein: CATSHITTGKGVYEQYV.

This clone was picked up a small number of times. J is TRBJ2-4 and V is TRBV7-8; tentatively, D is TRBD1 (5 bases). Trimming shortened V by 8 bases and J by 6 bases, and 11 bases separated the two germline ends. Germline-derived CDR1 and CDR2 are SGHVS and FQNEAQ. The CDR3 is 12 residues long. CDR3 sequence reads: CASGRGTNIQYF. CDR3 nucleotides: TGTGCCAGCGGTAGGGGTACAAACATTCAGTACTTC. Using reference TRBV7-8 and TRBJ2-4 for the parts outside the CDR3, the full variable domain is GAGVSQSPRYKVAKRGQDVALRCDPISGHVSLFWYQQALGQGPEFLTYFQNEAQLDKSGLPSDRFFAERPEGSVSTLKIQRTQQEDSAVYLCASGRGTNIQYFGAGTRLSVL.